The TCR beta chain under discussion was sequenced for a study of radiation and T cells in renal cell carcinoma. Whole-study findings and limits: No pretreatment tumor biopsies were available for baseline clonotypes. In blood, top tumor clones expanded by 2 weeks, shrinking by 4.

A word on this clone: Its antigen is as yet unknown.

Assay used: immunoSEQ multiplex PCR; TCRdb lists only in-frame clones, some missing. Of about 160,000 clones listed, around 89% are singletons. Germline V CDR1 and CDR2: MNHEY, SVGAGI. V lost 8 bases and J lost 1; bases outside the gene matches: 7. The CDR3 covers 14 residues. The time point: baseline pretreatment blood. Treatment noted: 15 Gy SBRT to primary tumor, nephrectomy 4 weeks later. This sequence was found in an older woman with renal cell carcinoma. Source: blood, taken from a patient whose treatment included radiotherapy and nephrectomy. The rearrangement links TRBV6-5 to TRBJ1-1, with TRBD1 matching 7 bases. CDR3 nucleotide sequence: TGTGCCAGCCTCATACAGGGGTGGAACACTGAAGCTTTCTTT. It encodes CASLIQGWNTEAFF.